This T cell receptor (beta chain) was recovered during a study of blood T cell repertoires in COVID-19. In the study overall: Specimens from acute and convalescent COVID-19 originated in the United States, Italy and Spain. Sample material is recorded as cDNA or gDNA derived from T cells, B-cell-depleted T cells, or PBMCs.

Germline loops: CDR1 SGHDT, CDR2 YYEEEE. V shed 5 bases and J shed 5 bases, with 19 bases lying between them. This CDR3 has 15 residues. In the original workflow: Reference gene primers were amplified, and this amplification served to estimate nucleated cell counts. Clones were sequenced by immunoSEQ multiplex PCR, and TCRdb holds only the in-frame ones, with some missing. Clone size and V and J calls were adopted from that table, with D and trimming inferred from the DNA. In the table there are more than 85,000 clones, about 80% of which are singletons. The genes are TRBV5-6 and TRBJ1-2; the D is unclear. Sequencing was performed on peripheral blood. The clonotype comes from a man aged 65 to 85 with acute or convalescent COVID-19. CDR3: CASRYFGVAGYGYTF. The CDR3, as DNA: TGTGCCAGCAGATATTTCGGGGTCGCGGGATATGGCTACACCTTC.